This entry concerns a single TCR beta chain. Its matching antigen is unknown. This sample was taken from a study of cytomegalovirus exposure and HLA in healthy donors. Study-wide results and caveats: In an earlier analysis, productive rearrangement rates for most beta V segments clustered near 87% or 30%.

Germline V gives CDR1 KGHSH, CDR2 LQKENI. The CDR3 covers 15 residues. V was cut by 5 bases and J by 6 bases, with 19 bases left in between. 60 Vbeta and 13 Jbeta primers were used in PCR. As handled by the study authors: A follow-up analysis tallied tens of millions of unique TCR beta chains, some 9.9 million shared. Using immunoSEQ multiplex PCR, the repertoire was profiled, and TCRdb retains in-frame clones only, with some absent. V, J and clone size were drawn from that table, and D and trimming were deduced from the DNA. The clone table shows tens of thousands of clones, with the ten largest holding less than 0.65%.

Sequencing used PBMCs. The sequence came from a man in his fifties in good health and CMV-seronegative. The V gene is TRBV18, the J gene TRBJ1-1; a weak D match, TRBD1 (5 bases). CDR3 bases: TGTGCCAGCTCAGGAAACGTAGTGTCGGGGGCTGAAGCTTTCTTT. This translates into CASSGNVVSGAEAFF.